Presented here are 27 T cell receptor beta chains from one specimen sequenced in a study of cytomegalovirus exposure and HLA in healthy donors. This PCR relied on a set of 60 Vbeta primers and 13 Jbeta primers. Repertoires were generated with immunoSEQ multiplex PCR, while TCRdb's copy carries only in-frame clones and drops some. The sample carries roughly 180,000 clones, roughly four fifths recorded once. Input material: PBMCs. The source of these receptors is a man in his late teens or twenties in good health and CMV-seronegative.

The CDR3 DNA sequence: TGTGCCAGCATTGCAACAGGGGTGAGTCAGCCCCAGCATTTT. Protein: CASIATGVSQPQHF. The V gene is TRBV19, the J gene TRBJ1-5, with TRBD1 matching over 7 bases. With V trimmed by 9 bases and J by 6 bases, 11 bases remained unmatched. This CDR3 comprises 14 residues. Germline V gene sequence: CDR1 LNHDA, CDR2 SQIVND (reference sequence).

The chain uses TRBV21-1 and TRBJ1-3. TRBV21-1 is deemed a pseudogene. The CDR3 spans 14 residues. The CDR3 sequence: CASSPRVSGNTIYF. In DNA, the CDR3 is TGTGCCAGCAGCCCTCGAGTCTCTGGAAACACCATATATTTT.

This chain links TRBV7-6 with TRBJ1-3; 9 bases are shared with TRBD1. Germline CDR1 is SGHVS and CDR2 is FNYEAQ. The V and J ends lost 4 bases and 8 bases, in that order; junction bases with no gene match: 12. This CDR3 has 16 amino acids. Here the CDR3 DNA reads TGTGCCAGCAGCTGGTGGGACAGGGTTAAGGGTTACACCATATATTTT. The encoded protein is CASSWWDRVKGYTIYF.

V usage is TRBV6-5 and J usage is TRBJ1-2, with D possibly matching TRBD1 (5 bases). The CDR3 totals 13 residues. Germline-derived CDR1 and CDR2 are MNHEY and SVGAGI. The V end lost 7 bases, the J end lost 6 bases, and 15 bases lay between the germline ends. The CDR3 reads CASKRGGGDGYTF. CDR3 nucleotides: TGTGCCAGCAAGAGGGGTGGAGGGGATGGCTACACCTTC.

In this sample, this clone turned up once. The V and J genes are TRBV6-6 and TRBJ1-1; 10 nucleotides match TRBD1. The CDR3 loop spans 12 amino acids. The germline gives CDR1 MNHNY, CDR2 SVGAGI (reference sequence). V lost 6 bases to trimming and J lost 7 bases; unmatched junction nucleotides: 2. The CDR3 bases are TGTGCCAGCAGCCGGGACAGGGGTGAAGCTTTCTTT. Translated, it gives CASSRDRGEAFF.

This clone was observed a single time. The rearrangement joins TRBV20-1 to TRBJ2-5; D gene unclear. This CDR3 spans 11 amino acids. The V end lost 5 bases, the J end lost 4 bases, and 8 bases lay between the germline ends. The germline gives CDR1 DFQATT, CDR2 SNEGSKA (reference sequence). The CDR3 DNA follows: TGCAGTGCTCCCCTCCTAGAGACCCAGTACTTC. Protein: CSAPLLETQYF.

This chain connects TRBV4-1 to TRBJ2-2; D is undetermined. Trimming stripped 3 bases from V and 1 base from J, with 12 bases between. Germline CDR1 and CDR2: MGHRA and YSYEKL. The CDR3 length is 16 residues. The CDR3: CASSHSTALNTGELFF. CDR3 DNA: TGCGCCAGCAGCCATTCCACTGCCTTGAACACCGGGGAGCTGTTTTTT.

The chain combines TRBV7-2 with TRBJ2-1; the D is unclear. Germline loops: CDR1 SGHTA, CDR2 FQGNSA. The V and J ends lost 5 bases and 0 bases respectively, with 2 bases between them. The CDR3 is 12 amino acids. This CDR3 reads CASSLSYNEQFF. CDR3 nucleotide sequence: TGTGCCAGCAGCCTCTCCTACAATGAGCAGTTCTTC. Combining the CDR3 with reference TRBV7-2 and TRBJ2-1 gives the whole variable domain GAGVSQSPSNKVTEKGKDVELRCDPISGHTALYWYRQSLGQGLEFLIYFQGNSAPDKSGLPSDRFSAERTGGSVSTLTIQRTQQEDSAVYLCASSLSYNEQFFGPGTRLTVL.

The gene calls are TRBV2 and TRBJ1-2, with D perhaps matching TRBD1 (6 bases). V lost 7 bases and J 8 bases, leaving 23 bases between the germline ends. The CDR3 is made up of 15 amino acids. Germline V CDR1 and CDR2: SNHLY, FYNNEI. CDR3 residues: CASTGAQGLIGGYTF. In DNA, the CDR3 is TGTGCCAGCACTGGGGCACAGGGACTAATCGGCGGCTACACCTTC.

This clone was found a few times. For the CDR3, the DNA is TGTGCCTGGAGCAAGGGTGGGGGCAGGGGGAACTATGGCTACACCTTC. It yields the protein CAWSKGGGRGNYGYTF. The chain carries TRBV30 and TRBJ1-2; TRBD1 matches at 7 bases. This CDR3 has 16 residues. V lost 3 bases to trimming and J lost 2 bases; unmatched junction nucleotides: 12. CDR1 and CDR2 from the germline V gene are GTSNPN and SVGIG (reference sequence).

This CDR3 reads CAWTAGQGTDTQYF. CDR3 nucleotide sequence: TGTGCCTGGACAGCGGGACAGGGCACAGATACGCAGTATTTT. The chain is built from TRBV30 and TRBJ2-3; a possible D gene is TRBD1 (8 bases). CDR3 size: 14 residues. Germline CDR1 and CDR2: GTSNPN and SVGIG (reference sequence). Trimming pared 4 bases from V and 1 base from J, leaving 12 bases between.

This rearrangement joins TRBV15 to TRBJ2-7; the match to TRBD2 covers 7 bases. The CDR3 covers 18 residues. J gave up 5 bases and V 0 bases, and 16 bases lay outside the gene matches. CDR1 is LNHNV, CDR2 YYDKDF, per germline (reference sequence). The CDR3 loop reads CATSRDTGGTVFPHEQYF. DNA of the CDR3: TGTGCCACCAGCAGAGACACGGGGGGTACCGTCTTCCCCCACGAGCAGTACTTC.

J is TRBJ2-7 and V is TRBV7-9; 7 bases are a match to TRBD2. V was clipped by 5 bases and J by 4 bases; unmatched bases: 11. The CDR3 has 15 residues. The germline CDR1 and CDR2 sequences are SEHNR and FQNEAQ (reference sequence). CDR3: CASSPVGGGLYEQYF. The CDR3 DNA reads TGTGCCAGCAGCCCAGTTGGCGGGGGTCTTTACGAGCAGTACTTC. The full variable domain, rest sourced from reference TRBV7-9 and TRBJ2-7, is DTGVSQNPRHKITKRGQNVTFRCDPISEHNRLYWYRQTLGQGPEFLTYFQNEAQLEKSRLLSDRFSAERPKGSFSTLEIQRTEQGDSAMYLCASSPVGGGLYEQYFGPGTRLTVT.

This clone was picked up a small number of times. The chain combines TRBV27 with TRBJ1-1, with D possibly being TRBD1 (5 bases). The CDR3 spans 15 residues. Trimming took off 0 bases at V and 0 bases at J, with 8 bases between the two ends. Germline assignment: CDR1 MNHEY and CDR2 SMNVEV (reference sequence). The chain's CDR3 is CASSLSGGVNTEAFF. CDR3 bases: TGTGCCAGCAGTTTATCTGGGGGGGTGAACACTGAAGCTTTCTTT.

As to this clone: The junction shows a germline mismatch at one end, possibly a read error. V usage is TRBV7-7 and J usage is TRBJ2-1, with TRBD1 identical over 7 bases. Germline V gene lookup returns CDR1 SSHAT and CDR2 FNYEAQ (reference sequence). The CDR3 contains 15 residues. The CDR3 loop is CASSTDRVPGNEQFF. Here the CDR3 DNA reads TGTGCTAGCAGCACCGACAGGGTCCCGGGCAATGAGCAGTTCTTC.

The chain has TRBV19 and TRBJ2-3, with D perhaps matching TRBD1 (5 bases). The CDR3 extends over 15 amino acids. With 5 bases removed from V and 0 bases from J, the gap between germline ends came to 12 bases. CDR1 is LNHDA, CDR2 SQIVND, per germline (reference sequence). The CDR3 DNA reads TGTGCCAGTAGTCCCAGGGTATTGAGCACAGATACGCAGTATTTT. Translation gives CASSPRVLSTDTQYF.

The rearrangement uses TRBV25-1 and TRBJ1-1; the match to TRBD1 covers 7 bases. This CDR3 spans 14 amino acids. Germline lookup yields CDR1 MGHDK and CDR2 SYGVNS. V shed 7 bases, J shed 5 bases, and the junction held 10 bases outside the gene matches. The DNA of the CDR3 is TGTGCCAGCACCTCGACAGGGCTAGGAACTGAAGCTTTCTTT. Its protein is CASTSTGLGTEAFF. Complete variable domain (other parts from reference TRBV25-1 and TRBJ1-1): EADIYQTPRYLVIGTGKKITLECSQTMGHDKMYWYQQDPGMELHLIHYSYGVNSTEKGDLSSESTVSRIRTEHFPLTLESARPSHTSQYLCASTSTGLGTEAFFGQGTRLTVV.

This sequence joins TRBV28 and TRBJ2-2; 7 positions match TRBD2. The V gene's germline CDR1 is MDHEN and CDR2 SYDVKM. The CDR3 is 16 residues long. Germline trimming cut 1 base from V and 9 bases from J; bases unmatched to any gene: 11. The CDR3 loop reads CASSLSAGVQIRELFF. The CDR3 DNA reads as TGTGCCAGCAGTTTATCGGCGGGGGTCCAGATACGGGAGCTGTTTTTT.

The rearrangement uses TRBV7-6 and TRBJ1-1; 8 bases align to TRBD1. The CDR3 length is 15 residues. Looked up from germline, CDR1 is SGHVS and CDR2 is FNYEAQ. V shed 0 bases, J shed 4 bases, and the junction held 4 bases outside the gene matches. CDR3 sequence: CASSLAQGAGTEAFF. DNA for the CDR3: TGTGCCAGCAGCTTAGCCCAGGGGGCGGGCACTGAAGCTTTCTTT.

The sample holds a few counts of this clone. The gene calls are TRBV2 and TRBJ2-7, with TRBD2 matching 10 bases. The CDR3 extends over 12 amino acids. V shed 8 bases and J 4 bases; nucleotides not matched to a gene: 2. Germline V gives CDR1 SNHLY, CDR2 FYNNEI. The DNA for the CDR3 is TGTGCCAGCGCTAGCGGGGGATACGAGCAGTACTTC. Its translation: CASASGGYEQYF.

This chain uses TRBV6-1 with TRBJ1-6, with D perhaps matching TRBD1 (5 bases). CDR1 and CDR2 from the germline V gene are MNHNS and SASEGT. V gave up 1 base and J gave up 9 bases, with 19 bases separating them. The CDR3 loop spans 17 amino acids. CDR3 nucleotide sequence: TGTGCCAGCAGTGAAGTTGGTAACAGGACCCCTTCTTCACCCCTCCACTTT. Encoded protein: CASSEVGNRTPSSPLHF.

This chain connects TRBV5-1 to TRBJ1-2; unclear D gene. This CDR3 is 13 amino acids long. Germline loops: CDR1 SGHRS, CDR2 YFSETQ. With 3 bases removed from V and 10 bases from J, the gap between germline ends came to 16 bases. CDR3 protein: CASSSSYTFPYTF. The CDR3 region has the DNA TGCGCCAGCAGCTCCTCTTACACCTTTCCCTACACCTTC.

This chain connects TRBV27 to TRBJ1-6, with 11 bases fitting TRBD1. V shed 5 bases, J shed 7 bases, and the junction held 4 bases outside the gene matches. The germline CDR1 and CDR2 sequences are MNHEY and SMNVEV (reference sequence). The CDR3 runs to 15 residues. CDR3 loop: CASSLGQGANSPLHF. The CDR3 DNA sequence: TGTGCCAGCAGTCTAGGACAGGGGGCGAATTCACCCCTCCACTTT.

The chain is built from TRBV28 and TRBJ1-2; D remains ambiguous. V was pared by 5 bases and J by 4 bases, with 29 bases between. CDR1 is MDHEN and CDR2 is SYDVKM in the germline V gene. This CDR3 contains 19 residues. The CDR3 region is CASSATNRLDEKELYGYTF. The CDR3 DNA sequence: TGTGCCAGCAGTGCGACCAATAGACTAGACGAGAAGGAACTCTATGGCTACACCTTC.

The rearrangement uses TRBV2 and TRBJ1-5; possibly TRBD1 for D (6 bases). With 8 bases removed from V and 0 bases from J, the gap between germline ends came to 14 bases. This CDR3 is built from 15 residues. Germline V gene data show CDR1 as SNHLY and CDR2 as FYNNEI. Written as DNA, the CDR3 is TGTGCCAGCCTCCGGGACATTTATAGCAATCAGCCCCAGCATTTT. This gives the protein CASLRDIYSNQPQHF.

The rearrangement uses TRBV4-1 and TRBJ2-5; tentatively, D is TRBD1 (5 bases). V dropped 0 bases and J dropped 4 bases, with 12 bases sitting between them. This CDR3 region has 15 residues. The germline V gene has CDR1 MGHRA and CDR2 YSYEKL. CDR3 sequence (DNA): TGCGCCAGCAGCCAAGAGGGGCGGAGCAGAGAGACCCAGTACTTC. This encodes CASSQEGRSRETQYF.

The chain has TRBV6-6 and TRBJ1-1, with TRBD1 matching over 8 bases. Germline CDR1 is MNHNY and CDR2 is SVGAGI (reference sequence). The CDR3 loop spans 15 amino acids. Trimming removed 0 bases from V and 4 bases from J; junction bases left unmatched: 4. The CDR3 DNA is TGTGCCAGCAGTTACTCCATAGGACAGGGCACTGAAGCTTTCTTT. Translation gives CASSYSIGQGTEAFF.